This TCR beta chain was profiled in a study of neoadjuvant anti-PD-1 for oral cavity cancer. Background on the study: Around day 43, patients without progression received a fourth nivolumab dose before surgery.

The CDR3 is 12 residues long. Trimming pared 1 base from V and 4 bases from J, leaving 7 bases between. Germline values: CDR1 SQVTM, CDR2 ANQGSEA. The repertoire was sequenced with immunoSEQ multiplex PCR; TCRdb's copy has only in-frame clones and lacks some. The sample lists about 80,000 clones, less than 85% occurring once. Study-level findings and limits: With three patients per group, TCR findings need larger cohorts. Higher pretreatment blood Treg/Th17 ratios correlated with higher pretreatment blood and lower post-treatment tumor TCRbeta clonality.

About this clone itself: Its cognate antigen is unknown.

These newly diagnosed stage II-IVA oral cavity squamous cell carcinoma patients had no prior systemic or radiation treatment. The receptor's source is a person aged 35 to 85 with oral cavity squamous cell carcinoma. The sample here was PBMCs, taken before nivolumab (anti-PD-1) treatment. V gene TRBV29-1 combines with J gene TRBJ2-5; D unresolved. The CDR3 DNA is TGCAGCGTTGAAGGGGTCGGAGAGACCCAGTACTTC. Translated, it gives CSVEGVGETQYF.